The 32 T cell receptor beta chains below all came from one sample that was sequenced in a study of blood T cell repertoires in COVID-19. Here immunoSEQ multiplex PCR was the method, and the copy in TCRdb shows in-frame clones only, minus some. Among about 98,000 clones listed, around 81% were seen once. Sequencing used peripheral blood. These receptors were obtained from a man aged 55 to 70 with acute or convalescent COVID-19.

By share, this clone counts as medium-sized (0.01 to 0.1%). V usage is TRBV3-1 (or the pseudogene TRBV3-2) and J usage is TRBJ2-3; 10 positions agree with TRBD2. The CDR3 covers 17 residues. CDR1 and CDR2 from the germline V gene are LGHDT and YNNKEL (reference sequence). V shed 4 bases and J 6 bases; nucleotides not matched to a gene: 13. The CDR3 spells CASSRPGLASPGDTQYF. The DNA of the CDR3 is TGTGCCAGCAGCCGTCCGGGACTAGCGTCCCCTGGGGATACGCAGTATTTT.

This clone has only a few counts. V usage is TRBV5-1 and J usage is TRBJ2-2; TRBD1 aligns across 7 bases. V was clipped by 7 bases and J by 0 bases; unmatched bases: 3. The CDR3 extends over 14 amino acids. Germline V gene data show CDR1 as SGHRS and CDR2 as YFSETQ. The chain's CDR3 is CASWDRANTGELFF. CDR3 nucleotide sequence: TGCGCCAGCTGGGACAGAGCGAACACCGGGGAGCTGTTTTTT.

J is TRBJ2-5 and V is TRBV11-3, with TRBD1 matching 7 bases. CDR3 size: 13 residues. The V gene's germline CDR1 is SGHNT and CDR2 YENEEA. J was trimmed by 5 bases and V by 7 bases; bases with no gene match: 7. CDR3 coding DNA: TGTGCCAGCAAGGGCAGGGGGAAGGAGACCCAGTACTTC. It specifies CASKGRGKETQYF.

In this sample, this clone turned up a few times. The chain uses TRBV5-5 and TRBJ2-7; 7 nucleotides agree with TRBD1. This CDR3 has 16 residues. Germline V lookup: CDR1 SGHKS, CDR2 YYEKEE (reference sequence). J lost 3 bases, V lost 4 bases, and 13 bases had no gene match. CDR3 in amino acids: CASSPIGPTGDYEQYF. The CDR3 coding sequence is TGTGCCAGCAGCCCGATAGGGCCAACAGGGGACTACGAGCAGTACTTC.

The CDR3 loop is CASSRGTVTEAFF. The CDR3 DNA is TGTGCCAGCAGCCGAGGGACAGTCACTGAAGCTTTCTTT. V usage is TRBV3-1 (or the pseudogene TRBV3-2) and J usage is TRBJ1-1; 7 positions agree with TRBD1. The junction had 3 bases not matched to a gene; V was cut back by 4 bases and J by 4 bases. This CDR3 region has 13 residues. Looked up from germline, CDR1 is LGHDT and CDR2 is YNNKEL (reference sequence).

The rearrangement uses TRBV5-4 and TRBJ2-7; TRBD2 matches at 7 bases. Germline lookup yields CDR1 SGHNT and CDR2 YYREEE (reference sequence). CDR3 size: 15 residues. The V gene end was trimmed by 2 bases and the J gene end by 0 bases; junction bases not matched to a gene: 5. This chain's CDR3 is CASSFDGGSSYEQYF. The DNA for the CDR3 is TGTGCCAGCAGCTTCGACGGGGGGTCCTCCTACGAGCAGTACTTC.

This chain joins TRBV5-6 and TRBJ2-1, with D perhaps matching TRBD1 (5 bases). CDR1 and CDR2 from the germline V gene are SGHDT and YYEEEE. V gave up 3 bases and J gave up 2 bases, with 18 bases separating them. The CDR3 is 17 amino acids. The CDR3 nucleotides read TGTGCCAGCAGCTCCCGGGCCCTCAGACAGACCTACAATGAGCAGTTCTTC. Residues: CASSSRALRQTYNEQFF.

J is TRBJ1-5 and V is TRBV12-2; the D segment call TRBD1 is taken from the table without a DNA check. TRBV12-2 is a known pseudogene. This CDR3 is 16 amino acids long. CDR3 coding DNA: TGTGCAAGTCGTACCCGGACAGGGGGCTCTGATCAGCCCCAGCATTTT. Translated, it gives CASRTRTGGSDQPQHF.

This CDR3 is CASSPGTGVRYEQYF. For the CDR3, the DNA is TGCGCCAGCAGCCCCGGGACAGGAGTCCGGTACGAGCAGTACTTC. The rearrangement joins TRBV5-1 to TRBJ2-7, with 8 bases that match TRBD1. This CDR3 region has 15 residues. CDR1 is SGHRS, CDR2 YFSETQ, per germline. J was trimmed by 4 bases and V by 4 bases; bases with no gene match: 10.

The J gene is TRBJ2-1, the V gene TRBV6-4, with D maybe TRBD2 (5 bases). Trimming took off 2 bases at V and 0 bases at J, with 5 bases between the two ends. Germline values: CDR1 MRHNA, CDR2 SNTAGT. The CDR3 contains 14 residues. The CDR3 spells CASSDGSSYNEQFF. CDR3 coding DNA: TGTGCCAGCAGTGACGGGAGCTCCTACAATGAGCAGTTCTTC.

The J gene is TRBJ2-7, the V gene TRBV20-1; TRBD2 might be the D (5 bases). This CDR3 region has 11 residues. Germline-derived CDR1 and CDR2 are DFQATT and SNEGSKA (reference sequence). V lost 6 bases to trimming and J lost 4 bases, with 10 bases between them. As DNA, the CDR3 is TGCAGTGCATCAACTAGGTACGAGCAGTACTTC. Translating it yields CSASTRYEQYF.

This clone was recorded only once. J is TRBJ2-1 and V is TRBV19, with a possible D match to TRBD2 (7 bases). The CDR3 covers 16 residues. The V end was cut by 3 bases, the J end by 5 bases, with 17 bases between. Germline V gives CDR1 LNHDA, CDR2 SQIVND (reference sequence). The CDR3 region is CASSMVGRGLDNEQFF. CDR3 nucleotides: TGTGCCAGTAGTATGGTGGGGCGGGGGCTGGACAATGAGCAGTTCTTC.

This clone was picked up one time. V and J are TRBV28 and TRBJ1-2, with a tentative D call TRBD1 (5 bases). The germline V and J ends were trimmed by 2 bases and 3 bases, with 13 bases remaining between them. The CDR3 spans 15 residues. Germline V gene data show CDR1 as MDHEN and CDR2 as SYDVKM. CDR3 amino acids: CASSLGSLGDYGYTF. The CDR3 region has the DNA TGTGCCAGCAGTTTAGGATCCTTAGGGGACTATGGCTACACCTTC.

This clone was counted a single time. V and J are TRBV15 and TRBJ2-1, with 8 bases lining up with TRBD2. The germline gives CDR1 LNHNV, CDR2 YYDKDF (reference sequence). This CDR3 contains 16 residues. J lost 8 bases, V lost 0 bases, and 9 bases had no gene match. CDR3 in DNA: TGTGCCACCAGCAGAGATGGAGCGGGAGTTGGGGATGAGCAGTTCTTC. It translates to CATSRDGAGVGDEQFF.

This clone was recorded a few times. The chain joins TRBV11-3 to TRBJ2-5, with a weak D call TRBD2 (6 bases). This CDR3 comprises 13 residues. V was pared by 5 bases and J by 4 bases, with 11 bases between. The germline V gene has CDR1 SGHNT and CDR2 YENEEA. The CDR3 sequence is CASSPVEGETQYF. Here the CDR3 DNA reads TGTGCCAGCAGCCCCGTGGAGGGAGAGACCCAGTACTTC. The full variable domain, completed using reference TRBV11-3 and TRBJ2-5, is EAGVVQSPRYKIIEKKQPVAFWCNPISGHNTLYWYLQNLGQGPELLIRYENEEAVDDSQLPKDRFSAERLKGVDSTLKIQPAELGDSAVYLCASSPVEGETQYFGPGTRLLVL.

The rearrangement joins TRBV27 to TRBJ2-7, with D uncertain. Trimming cost V 7 bases and J 2 bases, with 6 bases left between them. This CDR3 region has 11 residues. Germline V gene sequence: CDR1 MNHEY, CDR2 SMNVEV (reference sequence). CDR3: CASTVPYEQYV. The CDR3 DNA reads as TGTGCCAGCACGGTTCCCTACGAGCAGTACGTC.

The gene calls are TRBV9 and TRBJ2-7, with 8 bases fitting TRBD2. J lost 4 bases, V lost 2 bases, and 14 bases had no gene match. Germline loops: CDR1 SGDLS, CDR2 YYNGEE. The CDR3 is made up of 17 amino acids. The CDR3 DNA is TGTGCCAGCAGCGTGGGACTAGTGCCAGGGTTGGGGTACGAGCAGTACTTC. Protein: CASSVGLVPGLGYEQYF.

As to this clone: The junction and the germline gene differ at one end; a read error may be behind it. The CDR3 sequence is CASSGYKEQFF. The CDR3 DNA reads TGTGCCAGCAGTGGTTACAAGGAGCAGTTCTTC. The rearrangement uses TRBV25-1 and TRBJ2-1; D is unclear. Germline assignment: CDR1 MGHDK and CDR2 SYGVNS. CDR3 length: 11 residues.

The chain's CDR3 is CASSLATGAGEKLFF. The CDR3 coding sequence is TGTGCCAGCAGCTTAGCGACAGGGGCAGGTGAAAAACTGTTTTTT. The V call is TRBV7-8, the J call TRBJ1-4; TRBD1 matches at 8 bases. CDR1 is SGHVS, CDR2 FQNEAQ, per germline. The CDR3 totals 15 residues. Germline trimming cut 0 bases from V and 7 bases from J; bases unmatched to any gene: 4.

J is TRBJ2-3 and V is TRBV19; 8 bases fit TRBD2. This CDR3 is built from 18 residues. Germline CDR1 and CDR2: LNHDA and SQIVND (reference sequence). J gave up 2 bases and V 2 bases, and 12 bases lay outside the gene matches. CDR3 amino acids: CASSILAARRGDTDTQYF. The CDR3 DNA is TGTGCCAGTAGTATACTCGCAGCGAGGCGGGGGGACACAGATACGCAGTATTTT.

The chain carries TRBV7-2 and TRBJ2-1, with 7 bases lining up with TRBD2. The CDR3 runs to 16 residues. Germline-derived CDR1 and CDR2 are SGHTA and FQGNSA. The V and J ends lost 0 bases and 4 bases, in that order; junction bases with no gene match: 6. The CDR3 DNA follows: TGTGCCAGCAGCTTAGCTTCGGGGGGAGGATACAATGAGCAGTTCTTC. Encoded protein: CASSLASGGGYNEQFF.

This chain joins TRBV7-6 and TRBJ2-3, with D hard to call. Germline CDR1 is SGHVS and CDR2 is FNYEAQ. The CDR3 length is 15 residues. The V end was cut by 4 bases, the J end by 4 bases, with 15 bases between. The CDR3 here is CASSSFLISADTQYF. CDR3 in DNA: TGTGCCAGCAGCTCCTTTTTAATTAGTGCAGATACGCAGTATTTT. The entire variable domain, with the rest obtained from reference TRBV7-6 and TRBJ2-3, is as follows: GAGVSQSPRYKVTKRGQDVALRCDPISGHVSLYWYRQALGQGPEFLTYFNYEAQQDKSGLPNDRFSAERPEGSISTLTIQRTEQRDSAMYRCASSSFLISADTQYFGPGTRLTVL.

This clone was seen only once. The chain joins TRBV7-9 to TRBJ2-2, with D possibly TRBD1 on 5 matching bases. The CDR3 covers 15 residues. V was pared by 0 bases and J by 0 bases, with 5 bases between. The V gene's germline CDR1 is SEHNR and CDR2 FQNEAQ (reference sequence). CDR3 sequence (DNA): TGTGCCAGCAGCTTAGCGACAGCGAACACCGGGGAGCTGTTTTTT. This encodes CASSLATANTGELFF.

This chain uses TRBV5-4 with TRBJ1-2, with 7 bases lining up with TRBD1. V trimming: 5 bases; J trimming: 4 bases; junction bases outside the gene matches: 11. Germline V gives CDR1 SGHNT, CDR2 YYREEE (reference sequence). CDR3 length: 15 residues. Written as DNA, the CDR3 is TGTGCCAGCAGAAACCGGGACAGCAGTACCTATGGCTACACCTTC. Amino acid sequence: CASRNRDSSTYGYTF.

This chain links TRBV7-2 with TRBJ1-5; weak D call: TRBD1 (5 bases). The CDR3 is 16 residues long. Germline CDR1 and CDR2: SGHTA and FQGNSA. Trimming removed 1 base at V and 2 bases at J, with 12 bases between. This chain's CDR3 is CASSLGAGLRNQPQHF. CDR3 coding DNA: TGTGCCAGCAGCTTAGGGGCAGGGCTACGCAATCAGCCCCAGCATTTT.

The gene calls are TRBV6-5 and TRBJ1-5; 7 nucleotides line up with TRBD1. CDR1 and CDR2 (germline): MNHEY, SVGAGI. V shed 6 bases, J shed 5 bases, and the junction held 7 bases outside the gene matches. The CDR3 runs to 14 residues. The CDR3 nucleotides read TGTGCCAGCAGCCCCAACAGGGGACATCAGCCCCAGCATTTT. It yields the protein CASSPNRGHQPQHF.

The genes are TRBV6-5 and TRBJ2-5; a possible D gene is TRBD1 (6 bases). The V gene's germline CDR1 is MNHEY and CDR2 SVGAGI. The CDR3 sequence is 13 residues long. Trimming removed 3 bases from V and 4 bases from J, with 9 bases in between. The CDR3 spells CASSYRGGETQYF. The DNA for the CDR3 is TGTGCCAGCAGTTATAGAGGGGGAGAGACCCAGTACTTC.

This chain uses TRBV28 with TRBJ1-1; 7 positions match TRBD1. Per germline, CDR1 MDHEN and CDR2 SYDVKM. The CDR3 is 17 amino acids. V was clipped by 6 bases and J by 1 base; unmatched bases: 14. The chain's CDR3 is CASSKATGLKWNTEAFF. The CDR3 coding sequence is TGTGCCAGCAGCAAGGCGACAGGGCTAAAGTGGAACACTGAAGCTTTCTTT.

V and J are TRBV7-9 and TRBJ2-1; TRBD1 agrees at 9 bases. The CDR3 is made up of 16 amino acids. V was pared by 5 bases and J by 8 bases, with 13 bases of the junction left unmatched. The germline V gene encodes CDR1 SEHNR and CDR2 FQNEAQ (reference sequence). The CDR3 nucleotides are TGTGCCAGCAGCCCCCGGTCCGGGACAGGGAGGGATGAGCAGTTCTTC. Translated, it gives CASSPRSGTGRDEQFF.

This chain links TRBV27 with TRBJ1-5; D is unclear. V was clipped by 6 bases and J by 7 bases, with 13 bases between them. CDR1 and CDR2 (germline): MNHEY, SMNVEV (reference sequence). CDR3 length: 13 residues. CDR3 coding DNA: TGTGCCAGCAGCCCCCGTGTCCAGCAGCCCCAGCATTTT. Protein sequence: CASSPRVQQPQHF.

This clone appeared once. The chain combines TRBV7-9 with TRBJ2-1; D not certain. The V gene's germline CDR1 is SEHNR and CDR2 FQNEAQ (reference sequence). V gave up 1 base and J gave up 5 bases, with 9 bases separating them. This CDR3 spans 14 amino acids. CDR3 nucleotides: TGTGCCAGCAGCTTAGGGAGATCTGACAATGAGCAGTTCTTC. This gives the protein CASSLGRSDNEQFF. Combining the CDR3 with reference TRBV7-9 and TRBJ2-1 gives the whole variable domain DTGVSQNPRHKITKRGQNVTFRCDPISEHNRLYWYRQTLGQGPEFLTYFQNEAQLEKSRLLSDRFSAERPKGSFSTLEIQRTEQGDSAMYLCASSLGRSDNEQFFGPGTRLTVL.

The gene calls are TRBV6-5 and TRBJ2-1; 9 bases are shared with TRBD1. CDR3 length: 14 residues. V shed 5 bases and J 5 bases; nucleotides not matched to a gene: 4. CDR1 and CDR2 from the germline V gene are MNHEY and SVGAGI. CDR3 DNA: TGTGCCAGCAGTAGGACAGGGGAGGACAATGAGCAGTTCTTC. Translated: CASSRTGEDNEQFF.